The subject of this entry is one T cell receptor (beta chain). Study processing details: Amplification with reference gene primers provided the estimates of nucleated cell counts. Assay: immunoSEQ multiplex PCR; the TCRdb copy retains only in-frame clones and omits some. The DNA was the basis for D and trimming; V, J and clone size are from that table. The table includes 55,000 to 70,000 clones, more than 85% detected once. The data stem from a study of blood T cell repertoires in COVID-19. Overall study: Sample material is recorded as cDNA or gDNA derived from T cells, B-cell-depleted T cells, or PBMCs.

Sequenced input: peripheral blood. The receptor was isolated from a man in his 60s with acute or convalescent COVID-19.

The CDR3 protein is CASSDPAGGNNSPLHF. CDR3 sequence (DNA): TGTGCCAGCAGTGACCCGGCGGGGGGGAATAATTCACCCCTCCACTTT. This chain joins TRBV2 and TRBJ1-6; maybe TRBD1 (5 bases). The CDR3 totals 16 residues. The germline V gene encodes CDR1 SNHLY and CDR2 FYNNEI. V was pared by 3 bases and J by 5 bases, with 14 bases between.